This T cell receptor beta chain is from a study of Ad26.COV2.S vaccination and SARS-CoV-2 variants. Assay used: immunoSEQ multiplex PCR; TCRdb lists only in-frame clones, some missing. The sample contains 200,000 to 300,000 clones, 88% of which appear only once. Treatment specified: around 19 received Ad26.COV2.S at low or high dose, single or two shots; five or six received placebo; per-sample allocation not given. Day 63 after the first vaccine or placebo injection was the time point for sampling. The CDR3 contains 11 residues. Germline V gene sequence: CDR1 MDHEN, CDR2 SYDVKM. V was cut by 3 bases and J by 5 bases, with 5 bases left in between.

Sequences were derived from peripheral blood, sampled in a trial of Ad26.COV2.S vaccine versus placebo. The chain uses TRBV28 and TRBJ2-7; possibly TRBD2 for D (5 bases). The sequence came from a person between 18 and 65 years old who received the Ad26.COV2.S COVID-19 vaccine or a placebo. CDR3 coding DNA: TGTGCCAGCAGTTTGAGGGACGAGCAGTACTTC. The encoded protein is CASSLRDEQYF. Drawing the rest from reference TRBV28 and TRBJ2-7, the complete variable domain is DVKVTQSSRYLVKRTGEKVFLECVQDMDHENMFWYRQDPGLGLRLIYFSYDVKMKEKGDIPEGYSVSREKKERFSLILESASTNQTSMYLCASSLRDEQYFGPGTRLTVT.